This T cell receptor beta chain was recorded in a study of CD8+ T cells in alopecia areata. Regarding the study as a whole: In scalp samples, resident alphabeta T cells of normal skin are also sequenced.

Sequencing used cDNA as its template, made by extracting RNA and reverse transcribing it. The method was immunoSEQ multiplex PCR; TCRdb's version includes in-frame clones alone and lacks a portion of them. The sample has 95,000 to 120,000 clones; under 60% are singletons. Germline V gene data show CDR1 as LGHNT and CDR2 as FRNRAP. CDR3 length: 16 amino acids. Trimming took off 6 bases at V and 0 bases at J, with 18 bases between the two ends. In this sample, this clone turned up a few times. Its antigen is currently unknown. The specimen was NKG2D-low CD8+ T cells sorted from blood. The receptor's source is a human donor with alopecia areata. The chain combines TRBV12-5 with TRBJ2-7; tentative D call: TRBD1 (6 bases). Written as DNA, the CDR3 is TGTGCTAGTGGCCACCCCCGGGACAAAAGCTCCTACGAGCAGTACTTC. Translation: CASGHPRDKSSYEQYF.